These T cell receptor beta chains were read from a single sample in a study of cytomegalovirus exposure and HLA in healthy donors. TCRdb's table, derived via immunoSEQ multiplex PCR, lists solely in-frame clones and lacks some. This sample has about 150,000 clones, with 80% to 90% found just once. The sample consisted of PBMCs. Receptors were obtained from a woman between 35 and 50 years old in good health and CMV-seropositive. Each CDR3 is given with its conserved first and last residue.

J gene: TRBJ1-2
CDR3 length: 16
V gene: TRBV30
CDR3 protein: CAWSAPGQGARGGYTF

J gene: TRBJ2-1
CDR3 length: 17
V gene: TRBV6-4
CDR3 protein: CASSDTPLSNAYNEQFF

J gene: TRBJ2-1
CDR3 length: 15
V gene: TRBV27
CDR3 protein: CASSAGTSGNNEQFF

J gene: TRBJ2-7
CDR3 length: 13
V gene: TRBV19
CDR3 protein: CASSTSRGYEQYF

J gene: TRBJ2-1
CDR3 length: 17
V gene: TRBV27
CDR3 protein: CASSLPLAGRVDNEQFF

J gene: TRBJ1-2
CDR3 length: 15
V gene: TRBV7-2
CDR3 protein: CASSLWQGAVDGYTF

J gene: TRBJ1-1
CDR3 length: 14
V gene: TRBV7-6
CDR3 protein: CASSLGQGNTEAFF

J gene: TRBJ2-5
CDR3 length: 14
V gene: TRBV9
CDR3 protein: CASSIRDREGEQYF

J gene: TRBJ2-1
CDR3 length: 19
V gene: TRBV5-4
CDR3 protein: CASSPKKAQGLSSYNEQFF

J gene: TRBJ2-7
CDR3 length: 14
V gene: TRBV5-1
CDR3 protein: CASSLASGIYEQYF

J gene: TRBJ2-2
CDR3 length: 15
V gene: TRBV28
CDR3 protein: CASREQDSVTGELFF

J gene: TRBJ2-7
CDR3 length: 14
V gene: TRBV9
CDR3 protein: CASSVDSYSYEQYF

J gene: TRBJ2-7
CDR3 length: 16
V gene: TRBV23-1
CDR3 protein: CASSHYLPGQGYEQYF

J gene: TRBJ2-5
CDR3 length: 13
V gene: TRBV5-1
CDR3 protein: CASSRPGGETQYF

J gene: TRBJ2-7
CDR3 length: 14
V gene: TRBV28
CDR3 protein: CASSLLYSSYEQYF

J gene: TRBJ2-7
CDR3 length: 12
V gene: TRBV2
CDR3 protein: CASTSGNYEQYF

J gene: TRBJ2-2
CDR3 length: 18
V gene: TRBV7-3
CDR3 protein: CASSFGSSGALNTGELFF

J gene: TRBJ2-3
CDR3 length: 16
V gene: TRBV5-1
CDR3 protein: CASSLDLAVSTDTQYF

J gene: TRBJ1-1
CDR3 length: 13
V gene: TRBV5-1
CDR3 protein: CASSSGTGAEAFF

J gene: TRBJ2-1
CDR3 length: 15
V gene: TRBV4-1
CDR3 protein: CASSPRGPSYNEQFF

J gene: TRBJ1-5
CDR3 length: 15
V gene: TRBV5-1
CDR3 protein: CASSPLGGENQPQHF

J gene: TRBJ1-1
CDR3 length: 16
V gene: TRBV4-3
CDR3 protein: CASSQDGQGWNTEAFF

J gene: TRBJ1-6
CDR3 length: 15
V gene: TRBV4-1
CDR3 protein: CASTLAGSGNSPLHF

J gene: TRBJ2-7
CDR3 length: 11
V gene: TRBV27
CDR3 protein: CASSYGYEQYF

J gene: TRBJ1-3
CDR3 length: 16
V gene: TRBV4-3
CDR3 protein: CASSHLTQVSGNTIYF

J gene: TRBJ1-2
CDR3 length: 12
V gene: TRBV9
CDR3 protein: CASSRLNYGYTF

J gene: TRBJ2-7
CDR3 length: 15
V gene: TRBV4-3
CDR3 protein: CASSQVSASGYEQYF

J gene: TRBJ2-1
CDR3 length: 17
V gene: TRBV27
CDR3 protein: CASRHSYLGAAENEQFF

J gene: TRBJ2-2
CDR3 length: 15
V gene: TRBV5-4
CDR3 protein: CATQRAGENTGELFF

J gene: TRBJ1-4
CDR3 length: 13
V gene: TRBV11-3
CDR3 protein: CASSRDRGEKLFF

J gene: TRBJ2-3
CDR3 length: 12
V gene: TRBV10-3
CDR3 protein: CAIGGQADTQYF

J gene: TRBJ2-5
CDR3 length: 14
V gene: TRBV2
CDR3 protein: CASSDGTAQETQYF

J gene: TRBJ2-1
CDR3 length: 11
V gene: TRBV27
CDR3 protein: CASRTSSEQFF

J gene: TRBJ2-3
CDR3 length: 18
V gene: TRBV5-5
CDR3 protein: CASSTVLADRVVSDTQYF

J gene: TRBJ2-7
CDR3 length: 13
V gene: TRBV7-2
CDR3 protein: CASSLWTGGEQYF

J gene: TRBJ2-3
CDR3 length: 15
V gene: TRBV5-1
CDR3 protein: CASRPGLLSTDTQYF

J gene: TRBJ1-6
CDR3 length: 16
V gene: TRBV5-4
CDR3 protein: CASSLEGVSYNSPLHF

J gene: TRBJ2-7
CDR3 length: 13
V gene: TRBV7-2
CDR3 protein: CASSFGLSYEQYF

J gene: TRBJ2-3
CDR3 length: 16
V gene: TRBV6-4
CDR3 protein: CASSPIAGGGTDTQYF

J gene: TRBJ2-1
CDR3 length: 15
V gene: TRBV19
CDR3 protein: CASSIPLAGVGEQFF

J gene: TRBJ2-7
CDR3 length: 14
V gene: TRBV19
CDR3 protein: CASSFSGTGYEQYF

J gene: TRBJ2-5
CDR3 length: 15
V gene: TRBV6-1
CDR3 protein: CASSRTSPRGETQYF

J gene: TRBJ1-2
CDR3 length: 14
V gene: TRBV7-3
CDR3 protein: CASSFARGQGDLFF

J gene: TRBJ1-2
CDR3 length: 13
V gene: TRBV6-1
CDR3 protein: CASSAGQVYGYTF

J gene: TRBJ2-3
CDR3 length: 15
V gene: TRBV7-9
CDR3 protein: CASSPGLQSTDTQYF

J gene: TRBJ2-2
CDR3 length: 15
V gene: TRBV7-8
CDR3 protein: CASSLLAANTGELFF

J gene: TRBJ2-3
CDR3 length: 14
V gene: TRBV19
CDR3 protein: CASGGTTSTDTQYF

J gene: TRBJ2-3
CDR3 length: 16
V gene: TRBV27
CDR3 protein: CASSLTSGGARDTQYF

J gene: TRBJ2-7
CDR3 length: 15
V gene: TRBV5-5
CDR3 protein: CASSLVSGSSYEQYF

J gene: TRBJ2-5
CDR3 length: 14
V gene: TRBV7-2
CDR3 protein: CASSLDRAQETQYF

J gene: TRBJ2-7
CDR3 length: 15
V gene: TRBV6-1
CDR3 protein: CASSEAWRGTYEQYF

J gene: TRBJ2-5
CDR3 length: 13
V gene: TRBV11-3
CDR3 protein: CASSIAGQETQYF

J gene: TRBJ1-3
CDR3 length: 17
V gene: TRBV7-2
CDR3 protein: CASSFSSATASGNTIYF

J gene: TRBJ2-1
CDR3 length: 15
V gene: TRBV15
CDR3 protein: CATSRASGDYNEQFF

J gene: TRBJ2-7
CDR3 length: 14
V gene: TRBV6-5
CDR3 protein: CASSYGRAAYEQYF